This TCR beta chain is from a study of human T cells and chemical hapten exposure. Turning to the study itself: TCR yields differed between samples (mainly from small differences in pooled library volume).

This clonotype was found a few times. Time point defined: patch test 2, 6 weeks after DPC sensitization. The treatment: therapeutic diphenylcyclopropenone sensitization with weekly scalp DPC. Sample donors consisted of patients with alopecia, aged 18 to 70 years, who were suitable for DPC. The CDR3 loop spans 16 amino acids. The germline V gene has CDR1 SGHTA and CDR2 FQGNSA. The V gene lost 7 bases and the J gene lost 4 bases, with 22 bases spanning the gap. In the library, unique molecular identifiers were attached to individual cDNA molecules. Via MiXCR, TCRdb re-called the RACE reads, giving one row per CDR3 protein. The sample has some 350,000 distinct CDR3 sequences; roughly 6.3% are singletons.

The source material was whole blood, sampled in connection with sensitization to the hapten diphenylcyclopropenone (DPC). V and J are TRBV7-2 and TRBJ2-5, with a possible D match to TRBD1 (5 bases). This TCR came from a woman under 30 with alopecia areata. Some clones in this sample may be carry-over from other donors' samples. CDR3 region: CASTRNGQGGRETQYF. The CDR3 nucleotides are TGTGCCAGCACCAGAAATGGGCAGGGCGGTCGAGAGACCCAGTACTTC.